This is a list of T cell receptor beta chains from one sample in a study of vaccination effects on CD4 cells after COVID-19. Their antigen targets remain unknown. Assay: immunoSEQ multiplex PCR; the TCRdb copy retains only in-frame clones and omits some. The data show 20,000 to 30,000 clones, roughly 77% seen once. The sequenced sample was CD4+ T cells from PBMCs cultured with HCoV-NL63 spike peptides, obtained before COVID-19 vaccination. The receptor source for this set is a human donor who had a prior SARS-CoV-2 infection. Both conserved end residues are part of each CDR3. Each record gives: clone size, D gene, V gene, J gene, CDR3 protein, CDR3 DNA. The D gene is left open where the match is weak. Some rows mark clone size as missing; the rest say once, few, many or name a class of expanded clone.

-,TRBD2,TRBV2,TRBJ2-3,CASRVIAGSTDTQYF,TGTGCCAGCAGAGTAATAGCGGGAAGCACAGATACGCAGTATTTT
-,-,TRBV6-5,TRBJ2-5,CASSYSIVGKETQYF,TGTGCCAGCAGTTACTCGATCGTGGGGAAAGAGACCCAGTACTTC
-,-,TRBV7-7,TRBJ1-1,CASSSQVNTEAFF,TGTGCTAGCAGCTCACAGGTGAACACTGAAGCTTTCTTT
-,-,TRBV5-4,TRBJ1-2,CASSPGGAGYTF,TGTGCCAGCAGCCCGGGGGGGGCTGGCTACACCTTC
-,-,TRBV6-2/TRBV6-3,TRBJ2-7,CASSYYGGTGYEQYF,TGTGCCAGCAGTTACTACGGGGGAACGGGGTACGAGCAGTACTTC
-,TRBD2,TRBV11-3,TRBJ2-1,CASSLKKGLGYSYNEQFF,TGTGCCAGCAGCTTAAAAAAGGGACTAGGATACTCCTACAATGAGCAGTTCTTC
-,TRBD2,TRBV11-3,TRBJ2-7,CASSHGGLAGSYEQYF,TGTGCCAGCAGCCATGGGGGACTAGCGGGCTCCTACGAGCAGTACTTC
once,-,TRBV11-3,TRBJ2-2,CASRRGGLLNTGELFF,TGTGCCAGCCGAAGGGGTGGCCTATTAAACACCGGGGAGCTGTTTTTT
few,-,TRBV20-1,TRBJ1-1,CSAKNTEAFF,TGCAGTGCTAAGAACACTGAAGCTTTCTTT
-,-,TRBV19,TRBJ1-4,CASSAPGVSNEKLFF,TGTGCCAGTAGTGCCCCCGGGGTCTCTAATGAAAAACTGTTTTTT
few,-,TRBV19,TRBJ1-1,CASRVGAGRVTEAFF,TGTGCCAGTCGCGTTGGAGCAGGGCGGGTCACTGAAGCTTTCTTT
-,-,TRBV12-3/TRBV12-4,TRBJ2-1,CASNHYRDNEQFF,TGTGCCAGCAACCACTACAGAGACAATGAGCAGTTCTTC
-,-,TRBV6-5,TRBJ1-5,CASSYVLGPGWPQHF,TGTGCCAGCAGTTATGTTCTGGGTCCCGGGTGGCCCCAGCATTTT
-,-,TRBV5-1,TRBJ2-1,CASSLDRLGSYNEQFF,TGCGCCAGCAGCTTGGATCGCCTTGGGTCCTACAATGAGCAGTTCTTC
once,-,TRBV6-5,TRBJ1-5,CASGKQYQPQHF,TGTGCCAGCGGGAAGCAGTATCAGCCCCAGCATTTT
-,TRBD2,TRBV5-6,TRBJ2-7,CASSLARRGDEQYF,TGTGCCAGCAGCTTGGCCCGGCGGGGGGACGAGCAGTACTTC
once,TRBD1,TRBV2,TRBJ2-1,CASSEAQAGGIEQFF,TGTGCCAGCAGTGAAGCGCAGGCAGGGGGCATTGAGCAGTTCTTC
-,-,TRBV2,TRBJ1-5,CASSQGESQPQHF,TGTGCCAGCAGTCAGGGTGAAAGCCAGCCCCAGCATTTT
few,-,TRBV15,TRBJ1-4,CATSRGLAGRAEKLFF,TGTGCCACCAGCAGAGGTCTTGCGGGGCGTGCTGAAAAACTGTTTTTT
-,-,TRBV28,TRBJ2-1,CASSDTGSLRYNEQFF,TGTGCCAGCAGTGACACAGGGAGCCTGCGCTACAATGAGCAGTTCTTC
-,TRBD1,TRBV28,TRBJ2-3,CASSFRSGQGLTDTQYF,TGTGCCAGCAGTTTCAGGTCGGGACAGGGGCTGACAGATACGCAGTATTTT
-,-,TRBV10-3,TRBJ1-1,CATGPAPGLRNTEAFF,TGTGCCACCGGGCCGGCCCCGGGACTCAGGAACACTGAAGCTTTCTTT
few,-,TRBV7-8,TRBJ1-4,CASSLAVRQAAFTNEKLFF,TGTGCCAGCAGCTTAGCCGTTCGACAGGCAGCCTTCACTAATGAAAAACTGTTTTTT
-,-,TRBV19,TRBJ2-3,CASSIKPGRGWGTDTQYF,TGTGCCAGTAGTATAAAACCGGGGCGCGGGTGGGGCACAGATACGCAGTATTTT
-,-,TRBV11-3,TRBJ1-1,CASSLDAGRGTEAFF,TGTGCCAGCAGCTTAGATGCCGGGAGGGGCACTGAAGCTTTCTTT
-,TRBD1,TRBV29-1,TRBJ2-1,CSVGYPGQGTNEQFF,TGCAGCGTTGGTTACCCGGGACAGGGGACCAATGAGCAGTTCTTC
-,TRBD2,TRBV7-2,TRBJ2-1,CASSLLGRDSYNEQFF,TGTGCCAGCAGCTTACTTGGGAGGGACTCCTACAATGAGCAGTTCTTC
-,-,TRBV7-2,TRBJ2-3,CASSRDYATDTQYF,TGTGCCAGCAGCCGTGACTACGCTACAGATACGCAGTATTTT
-,-,TRBV5-6,TRBJ1-3,CASSFVYSGNTIYF,TGTGCCAGCAGCTTTGTATACTCTGGAAACACCATATATTTT
-,-,TRBV7-8,TRBJ2-3,CASSSRTGDTQYF,TGTGCCAGCAGCTCACGGACCGGGGATACGCAGTATTTT
-,-,TRBV11-2,TRBJ2-5,CASSQSVTREETQYF,TGTGCCAGCAGCCAATCGGTCACCCGGGAGGAGACCCAGTACTTC
once,TRBD2,TRBV27,TRBJ2-7,CASSSKRASGPYEQYF,TGTGCCAGCAGTTCAAAGAGGGCTAGCGGACCCTACGAGCAGTACTTC
-,TRBD1,TRBV5-8,TRBJ2-1,CASSLVQGAPNEQFF,TGTGCCAGCAGCTTGGTACAGGGGGCGCCCAATGAGCAGTTCTTC
-,TRBD2,TRBV4-3,TRBJ2-1,CASSQVQGGLAGGPYNEQFF,TGCGCCAGCAGCCAAGTGCAGGGAGGACTAGCGGGAGGGCCCTACAATGAGCAGTTCTTC
few,-,TRBV30,TRBJ1-1,CAWSVEGGTEAFF,TGTGCCTGGAGTGTGGAGGGGGGAACTGAAGCTTTCTTT
-,-,TRBV2,TRBJ2-7,CASSEALGEQYF,TGTGCCAGCAGTGAAGCGCTGGGCGAGCAGTACTTC
-,-,TRBV7-2,TRBJ1-5,CASSIGRGANQPQHF,TGTGCCAGCAGCATAGGCCGAGGGGCTAACCAGCCCCAGCATTTT
once,TRBD2,TRBV9,TRBJ2-2,CASSVSGRTTGELFF,TGTGCCAGCAGCGTTAGCGGGAGAACGACCGGGGAGCTGTTTTTT
once,TRBD1,TRBV18,TRBJ1-5,CASSTRDRGFYQPQHF,TGTGCCAGCTCAACCCGGGACAGGGGGTTCTATCAGCCCCAGCATTTT
-,-,TRBV12-3/TRBV12-4,TRBJ2-7,CASSFRRFYEQYF,TGTGCCAGCAGTTTTCGCCGGTTCTACGAGCAGTACTTC
-,-,TRBV11-2,TRBJ1-5,CASSGGVNQPQHF,TGTGCCAGCAGCGGTGGTGTTAATCAGCCCCAGCATTTT
-,TRBD2,TRBV24-1,TRBJ2-2,CATSSTSGSVTGELFF,TGTGCCACCAGCAGTACTAGCGGGAGCGTCACCGGGGAGCTGTTTTTT